The rows below give T cell receptor beta chains drawn from one sample of a study of T cells expressing NK-cell markers. TCRdb reprocessed the 5' RACE reads and stores each CDR3 protein as one record, lacking DNA. The sample features roughly 380,000 distinct CDR3 sequences, with around 4.9% in its top ten. Sequencing was carried out using blood T cells: a sorted CD56 or NKG2C T cell subset, CD4+ or CD8+ T cells, or bulk PBMC T cells (not recorded which). Source of these receptors: a man between 18 and 69 years old in good health. Each CDR3 is given with its conserved first and last residue.

CDR3: CAISRGTSGGLYNEQFF
J: TRBJ2-1
V: TRBV10-3

CDR3: CASSLGQGAYGELFF
J: TRBJ2-2
V: TRBV11-2

CDR3: CASSGAGAISGANVLTF
J: TRBJ2-6
V: TRBV5-1

CDR3: CASKRSGQLATNEKLFF
J: TRBJ1-4
V: TRBV6-1

CDR3: CAWSAGLAGKNEQFF
J: TRBJ2-1
V: TRBV30

CDR3: CASRSHPSNEKLFF
J: TRBJ1-4
V: TRBV5-1

CDR3: CASNTRVTYEQYF
J: TRBJ2-7
V: TRBV6-1

CDR3: CASSKTYQVTEAFF
J: TRBJ1-1
V: TRBV2

CDR3: CASSSAGTGRVNEQFF
J: TRBJ2-1
V: TRBV28

CDR3: CASSQEGKLAGRGEQFF
J: TRBJ2-1
V: TRBV14

CDR3: CSAEVRGRSNEQFF
J: TRBJ2-1
V: TRBV29-1

CDR3: CASSPGGDTQYF
J: TRBJ2-3
V: TRBV18

CDR3: CASSPPGLGQFF
J: TRBJ2-1
V: TRBV28

CDR3: CASSYRRQGYRSTEALF
J: TRBJ1-1
V: TRBV6-5

CDR3: CSVEIDIETQYF
J: TRBJ2-5
V: TRBV29-1

CDR3: CASSLAAGTSGEQFF
J: TRBJ2-1
V: TRBV7-9

CDR3: CASSPLPGMENTIYF
J: TRBJ1-3
V: TRBV6-1

CDR3: CASSRAWDGNTIYF
J: TRBJ1-3
V: TRBV6-1

CDR3: CASSLTGGLNTGELFF
J: TRBJ2-2
V: TRBV5-1

CDR3: CATSASSASYNEQFF
J: TRBJ2-1
V: TRBV24-1

CDR3: CASSQTTGPNSYEQYF
J: TRBJ2-7
V: TRBV5-1

CDR3: CASSEGSGGGTDTQYF
J: TRBJ2-3
V: TRBV2

CDR3: CASSLARDRGNNEQFF
J: TRBJ2-1
V: TRBV7-6

CDR3: CASSTGLAGTGELFF
J: TRBJ2-2
V: TRBV7-9

CDR3: CASSLREGMGTDTQYF
J: TRBJ2-3
V: TRBV11-2

CDR3: CASSLNLAGNNEQFF
J: TRBJ2-1
V: TRBV11-3

CDR3: CASSQVPWGTVPIQYF
J: TRBJ2-4
V: TRBV4-2